This TCR beta chain was identified in a study of graft-versus-host responses after intestinal transplantation. Study summary: Grafts that recipients had were multivisceral, liver-intestinal, or isolated intestinal transplants. Anti-thymocyte globulin was used for induction in all recipients, who then took tacrolimus and steroids for approximately 3 years.

This clone was detected a few times. The antigen is undetermined. The CDR3 runs 15 residues. J lost 7 bases, V lost 4 bases, and 8 bases had no gene match. The germline V gene encodes CDR1 MNHEY and CDR2 SMNVEV (reference sequence). The assay was immunoSEQ multiplex PCR, and TCRdb's table has in-frame clones only and misses some. The repertoire holds about 93,000 clones, with roughly 85% as singletons. This TCR derives from a human donor who received an intestinal transplant. The genes are TRBV27 and TRBJ1-4; 8 bases map to TRBD1. Here the sequenced sample was unstimulated CD4+ T cells sorted from spleen or lymph node cells, taken before intestinal transplant. The CDR3 is CASSSYDRGSEKLFF. CDR3 coding DNA: TGTGCCAGCAGTTCCTATGACAGGGGAAGTGAAAAACTGTTTTTT. The full variable domain, in which reference TRBV27 and TRBJ1-4 provide the parts outside the CDR3, is EAQVTQNPRYLITVTGKKLTVTCSQNMNHEYMSWYRQDPGLGLRQIYYSMNVEVTDKGDVPEGYKVSRKEKRNFPLILESPSPNQTSLYFCASSSYDRGSEKLFFGSGTQLSVL.